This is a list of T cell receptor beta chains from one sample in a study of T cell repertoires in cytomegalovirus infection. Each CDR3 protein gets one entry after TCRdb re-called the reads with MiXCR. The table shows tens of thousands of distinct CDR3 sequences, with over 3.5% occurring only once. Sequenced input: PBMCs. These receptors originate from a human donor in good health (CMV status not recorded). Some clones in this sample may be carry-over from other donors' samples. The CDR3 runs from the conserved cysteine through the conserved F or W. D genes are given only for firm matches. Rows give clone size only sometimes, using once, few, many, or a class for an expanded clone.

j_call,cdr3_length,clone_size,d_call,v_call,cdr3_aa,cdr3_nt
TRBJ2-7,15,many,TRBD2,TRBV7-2,CASSLVAGGPHEQYF,TGTGCCAGCAGCTTAGTAGCGGGAGGGCCCCACGAGCAGTACTTC
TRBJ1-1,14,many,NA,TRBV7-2,CASSSRGGYTEAFF,TGTGCCAGCAGCTCCAGGGGAGGCTACACTGAAGCTTTCTTT
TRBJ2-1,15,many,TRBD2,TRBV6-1,CASSLSGRAHNEQFF,TGTGCCAGCAGTCTGAGCGGGAGGGCCCACAATGAGCAGTTCTTC
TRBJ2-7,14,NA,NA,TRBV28,CASSFTSTLYEQYF,TGTGCCAGCAGTTTTACTAGCACTCTCTACGAGCAGTACTTC
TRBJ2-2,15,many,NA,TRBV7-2,CASSLKPRGAGELFF,TGTGCCAGCAGCTTAAAACCCAGGGGCGCCGGGGAGCTGTTTTTT
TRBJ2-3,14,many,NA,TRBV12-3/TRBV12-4,CASSPTGNTDTQYF,TGTGCCAGCAGTCCGACGGGTAACACAGATACGCAGTATTTT
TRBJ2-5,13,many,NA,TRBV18,CASSPPGEETQYF,TGTGCCAGCTCACCACCGGGGGAAGAGACCCAGTACTTC
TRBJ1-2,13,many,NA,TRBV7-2,CASSLSDPGGYTF,TGTGCCAGCAGCTTATCTGATCCTGGAGGCTACACCTTC
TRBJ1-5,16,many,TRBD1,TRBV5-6,CASSSYTGDLNQPQHF,TGTGCCAGCAGCTCCTATACAGGGGACCTCAATCAGCCCCAGCATTTT
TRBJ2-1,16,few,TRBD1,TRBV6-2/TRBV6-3,CASSRPGQTSYNEQFF,TGTGCCAGCAGCCGACCGGGACAGACCTCCTACAATGAGCAGTTCTTC
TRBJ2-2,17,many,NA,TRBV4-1,CASSQELAGTNTGELFF,TGCGCCAGCAGCCAAGAACTGGCGGGAACGAACACCGGGGAGCTGTTTTTT
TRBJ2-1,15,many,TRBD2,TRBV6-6,CASRQGLAGVNEQFF,TGTGCCAGCAGGCAGGGACTAGCGGGGGTAAATGAGCAGTTCTTC
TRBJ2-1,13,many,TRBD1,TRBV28,CAIWDRVVNEQFF,TGTGCCATCTGGGACAGGGTCGTAAATGAGCAGTTCTTC
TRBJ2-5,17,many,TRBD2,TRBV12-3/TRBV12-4,CASSKTSGARDRETQYF,TGTGCCAGCAGTAAGACTAGCGGAGCGCGGGACCGAGAGACCCAGTACTTC
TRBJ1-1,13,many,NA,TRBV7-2,CASSPLRGTEAFF,TGTGCCAGCAGTCCACTTCGGGGCACTGAAGCTTTCTTT
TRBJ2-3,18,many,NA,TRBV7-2,CASSLAPQEGPSTDTQYF,TGTGCCAGCAGCTTAGCGCCCCAAGAGGGGCCCTCCACAGATACGCAGTATTTT
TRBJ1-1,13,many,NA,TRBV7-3,CASSIRSNTEAFF,TGTGCCAGCAGCATCAGATCGAACACTGAAGCTTTCTTT
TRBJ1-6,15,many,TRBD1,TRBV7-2,CASSRQGVAGSPLHF,TGTGCCAGCAGTCGACAGGGAGTCGCCGGTTCACCCCTCCACTTT
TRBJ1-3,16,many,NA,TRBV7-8,CASSLTASASSVTIYF,TGTGCCAGCAGCTTAACGGCTTCTGCCAGTTCAGTCACCATATATTTT
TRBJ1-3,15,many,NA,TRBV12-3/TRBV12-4,CASSRRPGPGNTIYF,TGTGCCAGCAGTCGCCGCCCGGGCCCTGGAAACACCATATATTTT
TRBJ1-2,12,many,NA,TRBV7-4,CASSTLNYGYTF,TGTGCCAGCAGCACCCTCAACTATGGCTACACCTTC
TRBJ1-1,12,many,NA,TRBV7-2,CASSFSDTEAFF,TGTGCCAGCAGCTTTTCGGACACTGAAGCTTTCTTT
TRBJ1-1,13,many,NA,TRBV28,CASTDGGNTEAFF,TGTGCCAGCACAGACGGAGGTAACACTGAAGCTTTCTTT
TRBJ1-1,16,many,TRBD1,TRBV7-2,CASSLVVGTGNTEAFF,TGTGCCAGCAGCCTGGTGGTAGGGACAGGGAACACTGAAGCTTTCTTT
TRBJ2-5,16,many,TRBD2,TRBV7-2,CASSLIAGRSQETQYF,TGTGCCAGCAGCTTAATAGCGGGACGCTCCCAAGAGACCCAGTACTTC
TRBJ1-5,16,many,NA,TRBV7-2,CASSLWGMGAGQPQHF,TGTGCCAGCAGCTTATGGGGGATGGGGGCTGGTCAGCCCCAGCATTTT
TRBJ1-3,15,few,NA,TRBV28,CASSPRLSPGNTIYF,TGTGCCAGCAGTCCCCGACTCAGCCCAGGAAACACCATATATTTT
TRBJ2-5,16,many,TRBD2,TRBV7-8,CASSLVVAGAGETQYF,TGTGCCAGCAGCTTAGTAGTAGCGGGGGCAGGGGAGACCCAGTACTTC
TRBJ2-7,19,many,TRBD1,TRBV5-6,CASSLFFLPRTGPSYEQYF,TGTGCCAGCAGCTTGTTTTTTTTACCCCGGACAGGGCCAAGCTACGAGCAGTACTTC
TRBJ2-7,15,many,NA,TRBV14,CASSQDRGFPYEQYF,TGTGCCAGCAGCCAAGATAGAGGTTTTCCCTACGAGCAGTACTTC
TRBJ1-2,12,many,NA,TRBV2,CASSENSLGYTF,TGTGCCAGCAGTGAGAACAGCCTTGGCTACACCTTC
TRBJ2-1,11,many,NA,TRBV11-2,CASSLVIEQFF,TGTGCCAGCAGCCTCGTTATTGAGCAGTTCTTC
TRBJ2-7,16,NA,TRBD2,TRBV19,CASRGTSGRARNEQYF,TGTGCCAGTAGAGGCACTAGCGGGAGGGCCAGAAATGAGCAGTACTTC
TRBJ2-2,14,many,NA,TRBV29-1,CSVEDLANTGELFF,TGCAGCGTTGAAGATCTGGCGAACACCGGGGAGCTGTTTTTT
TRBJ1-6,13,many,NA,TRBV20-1,CSVALAYNSPLHF,TGCAGTGTTGCTCTGGCCTATAATTCACCCCTCCACTTT
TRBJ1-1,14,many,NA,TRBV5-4,CASSSPMALTEAFF,TGTGCCAGCAGCTCTCCCATGGCGCTCACTGAAGCTTTCTTT
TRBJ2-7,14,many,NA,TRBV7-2,CASSFGGTAYEQYF,TGTGCCAGCAGTTTCGGGGGTACGGCGTACGAGCAGTACTTC
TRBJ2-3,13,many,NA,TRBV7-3,CASSLTGADTQYF,TGTGCCAGCAGCTTAACGGGGGCAGATACGCAGTATTTT
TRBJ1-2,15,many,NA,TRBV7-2,CASSLAGGNNYGYTF,TGTGCCAGCAGCTTAGCGGGAGGGAACAACTATGGCTACACCTTC
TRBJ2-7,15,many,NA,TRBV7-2,CASSKGGTARDEQYF,TGTGCCAGCAGCAAAGGGGGAACGGCGAGGGACGAGCAGTACTTC
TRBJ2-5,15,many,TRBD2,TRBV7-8,CASSFGLAGSGTQYF,TGTGCCAGCAGCTTCGGACTAGCGGGGTCAGGGACCCAGTACTTC
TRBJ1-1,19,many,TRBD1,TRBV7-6,CASSLALGQGSPMNTEAFF,TGTGCCAGCAGCTTAGCCCTAGGACAGGGGAGCCCCATGAACACTGAAGCTTTCTTT
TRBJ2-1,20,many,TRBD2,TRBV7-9,CASSAEGTSGGSSSYNEQFF,TGTGCCAGCAGCGCCGAAGGGACTAGCGGGGGGTCCAGCTCCTACAATGAGCAGTTCTTC
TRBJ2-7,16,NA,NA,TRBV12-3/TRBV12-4,CASSGHAGRSSYEQYF,TGTGCCAGCAGTGGACACGCGGGAAGGAGCTCCTACGAGCAGTACTTC
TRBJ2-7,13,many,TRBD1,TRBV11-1,CASSRDRGSEQYF,TGTGCCAGCAGCCGGGACAGGGGGTCCGAGCAGTACTTC